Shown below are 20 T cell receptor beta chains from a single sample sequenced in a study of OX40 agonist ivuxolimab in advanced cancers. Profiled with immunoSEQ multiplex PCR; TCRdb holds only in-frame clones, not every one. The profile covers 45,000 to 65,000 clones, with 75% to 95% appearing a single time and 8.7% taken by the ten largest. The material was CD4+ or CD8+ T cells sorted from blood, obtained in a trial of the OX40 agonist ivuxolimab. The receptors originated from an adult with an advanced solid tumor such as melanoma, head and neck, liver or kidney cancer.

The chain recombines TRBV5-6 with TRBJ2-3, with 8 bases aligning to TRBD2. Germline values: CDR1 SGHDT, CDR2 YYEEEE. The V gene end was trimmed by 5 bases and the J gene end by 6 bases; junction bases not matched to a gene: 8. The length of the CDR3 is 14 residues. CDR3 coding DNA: TGTGCCAGCAGAAAGCGGGAGACGCGGGATACGCAGTATTTT. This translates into CASRKRETRDTQYF.

CDR3 residues: CASSPSLGGGGGYTF. CDR3 sequence (DNA): TGTGCCAGCAGTCCATCACTGGGGGGCGGGGGTGGCTACACCTTC. This rearrangement joins TRBV27 to TRBJ1-2; the D gene is possibly TRBD1 (6 bases). The germline V gene has CDR1 MNHEY and CDR2 SMNVEV (reference sequence). This CDR3 is 15 amino acids long. V was trimmed by 5 bases and J by 7 bases, leaving 20 bases between them.

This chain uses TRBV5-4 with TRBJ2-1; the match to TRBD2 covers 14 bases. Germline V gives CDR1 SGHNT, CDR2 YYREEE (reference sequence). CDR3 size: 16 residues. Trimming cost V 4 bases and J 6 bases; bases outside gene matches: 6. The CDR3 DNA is TGTGCCAGCAGCGCACTGACTAGCGGGAGGGGCAATGAGCAGTTCTTC. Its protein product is CASSALTSGRGNEQFF.

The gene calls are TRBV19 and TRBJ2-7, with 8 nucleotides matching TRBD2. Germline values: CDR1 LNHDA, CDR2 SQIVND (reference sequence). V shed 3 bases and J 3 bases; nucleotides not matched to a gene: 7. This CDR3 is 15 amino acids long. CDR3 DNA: TGTGCCAGTAGTATTGGTGGCACTAGCGGCTACGAGCAGTACTTC. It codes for CASSIGGTSGYEQYF.

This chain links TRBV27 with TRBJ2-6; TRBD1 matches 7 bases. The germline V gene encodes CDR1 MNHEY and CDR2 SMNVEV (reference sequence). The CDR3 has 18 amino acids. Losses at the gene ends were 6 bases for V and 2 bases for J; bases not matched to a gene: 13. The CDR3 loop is CASRERTGDNTGANVLTF. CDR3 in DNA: TGTGCCAGCAGGGAAAGAACAGGGGATAATACTGGGGCCAACGTCCTGACTTTC.

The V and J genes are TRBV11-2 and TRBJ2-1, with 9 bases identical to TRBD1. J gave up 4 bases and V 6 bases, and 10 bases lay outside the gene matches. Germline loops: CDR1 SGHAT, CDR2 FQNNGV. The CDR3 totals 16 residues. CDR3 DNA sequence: TGTGCCAGCAGGGAACCACAGGGGGCGGAATACAATGAGCAGTTCTTC. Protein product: CASREPQGAEYNEQFF.

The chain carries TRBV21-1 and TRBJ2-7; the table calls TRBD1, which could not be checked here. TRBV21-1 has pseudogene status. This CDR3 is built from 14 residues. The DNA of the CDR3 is TGTGCCAGCAGCACGGGACAGGATCCCTACGAGCAGTACTTC. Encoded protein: CASSTGQDPYEQYF.

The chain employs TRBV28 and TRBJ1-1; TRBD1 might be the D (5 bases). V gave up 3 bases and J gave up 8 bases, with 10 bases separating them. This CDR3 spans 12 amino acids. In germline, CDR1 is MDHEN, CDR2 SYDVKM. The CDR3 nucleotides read TGTGCCAGCAGTTTTAGGCAGGGAGAAGCTTTCTTT. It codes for CASSFRQGEAFF.

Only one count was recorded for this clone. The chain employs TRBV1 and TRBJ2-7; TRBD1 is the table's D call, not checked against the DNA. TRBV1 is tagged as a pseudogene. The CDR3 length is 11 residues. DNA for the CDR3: TGCACCAAAGGCCAGGGGGGCGAGCAGTACTTC. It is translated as CTKGQGGEQYF.

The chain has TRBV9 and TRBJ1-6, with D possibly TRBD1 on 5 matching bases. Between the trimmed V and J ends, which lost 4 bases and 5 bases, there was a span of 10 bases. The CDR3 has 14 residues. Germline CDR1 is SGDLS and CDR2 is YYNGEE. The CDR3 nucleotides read TGTGCCAGCAGCTCCGGGACTGATAATTCACCCCTCCACTTT. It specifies CASSSGTDNSPLHF.

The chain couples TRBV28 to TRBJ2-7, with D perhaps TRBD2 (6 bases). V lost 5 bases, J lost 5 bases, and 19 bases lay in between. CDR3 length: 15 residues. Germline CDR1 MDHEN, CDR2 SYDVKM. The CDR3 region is CASSLLGGGGNEQYF. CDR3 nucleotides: TGTGCCAGCAGTCTCTTGGGGGGAGGTGGGAACGAGCAGTACTTC.

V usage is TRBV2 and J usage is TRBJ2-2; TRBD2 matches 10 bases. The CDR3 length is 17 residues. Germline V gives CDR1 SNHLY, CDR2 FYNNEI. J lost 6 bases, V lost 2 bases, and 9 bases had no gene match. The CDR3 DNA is TGTGCCAGCAGTGAAAACCTAGCGGGAGTGTGGCCCGGGGAGCTGTTTTTT. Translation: CASSENLAGVWPGELFF.

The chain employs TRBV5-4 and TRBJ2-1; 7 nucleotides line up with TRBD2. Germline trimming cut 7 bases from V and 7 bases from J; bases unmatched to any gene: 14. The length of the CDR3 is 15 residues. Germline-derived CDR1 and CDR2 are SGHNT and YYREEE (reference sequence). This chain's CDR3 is CASGSGGGGINEQFF. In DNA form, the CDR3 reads TGTGCCAGCGGGTCGGGAGGTGGTGGCATTAATGAGCAGTTCTTC.

CDR3 in DNA: TGTGCCAGTAGTGTCTATAACGAGCAGTACTTC. Its translation is CASSVYNEQYF. The rearrangement joins TRBV19 to TRBJ2-7; D is uncertain. The CDR3 totals 11 residues. Trimming removed 5 bases at V and 5 bases at J, with 7 bases between. CDR1 and CDR2 from the germline V gene are LNHDA and SQIVND (reference sequence).

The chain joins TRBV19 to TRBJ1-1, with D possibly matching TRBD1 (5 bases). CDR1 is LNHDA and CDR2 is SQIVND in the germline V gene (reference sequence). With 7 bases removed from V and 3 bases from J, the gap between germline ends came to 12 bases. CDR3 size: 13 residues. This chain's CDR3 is CASTPQGYTEAFF. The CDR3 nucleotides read TGTGCCAGTACCCCTCAGGGTTACACTGAAGCTTTCTTT.

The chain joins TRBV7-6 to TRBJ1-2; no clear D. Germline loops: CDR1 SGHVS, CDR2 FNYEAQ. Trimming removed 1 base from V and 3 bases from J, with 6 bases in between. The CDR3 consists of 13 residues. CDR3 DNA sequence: TGTGCCAGCAGCTTAGGCGGCTACTATGGCTACACCTTC. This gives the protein CASSLGGYYGYTF.

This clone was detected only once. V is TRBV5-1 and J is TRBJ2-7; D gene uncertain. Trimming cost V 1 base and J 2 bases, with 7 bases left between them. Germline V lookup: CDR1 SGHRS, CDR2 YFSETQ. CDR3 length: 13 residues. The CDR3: CASSLKEPYEQYF. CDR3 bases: TGCGCCAGCAGCTTGAAAGAGCCCTACGAGCAGTACTTC.

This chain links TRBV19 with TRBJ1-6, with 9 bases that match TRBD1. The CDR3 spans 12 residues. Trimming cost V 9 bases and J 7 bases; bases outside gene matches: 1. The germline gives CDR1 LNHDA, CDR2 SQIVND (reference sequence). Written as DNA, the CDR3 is TGTGCCAGCGGACAGGGGAATTCACCCCTCCACTTT. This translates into CASGQGNSPLHF.

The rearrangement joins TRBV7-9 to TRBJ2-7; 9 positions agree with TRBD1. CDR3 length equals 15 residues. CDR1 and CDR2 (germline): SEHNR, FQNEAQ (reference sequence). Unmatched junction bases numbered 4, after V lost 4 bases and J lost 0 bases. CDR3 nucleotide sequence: TGTGCCAGCAGCTCGTCGGGACAGGGCTCCTACGAGCAGTACTTC. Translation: CASSSSGQGSYEQYF.

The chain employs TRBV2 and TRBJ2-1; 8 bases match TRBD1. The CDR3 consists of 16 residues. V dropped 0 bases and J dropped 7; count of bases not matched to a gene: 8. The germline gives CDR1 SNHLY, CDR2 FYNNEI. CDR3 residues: CASSEAEAGTGNEQFF. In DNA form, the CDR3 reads TGTGCCAGCAGTGAAGCGGAGGCAGGGACAGGTAATGAGCAGTTCTTC.